This T cell receptor beta chain was sequenced in a study of siplizumab effects on memory and regulatory T cells. Each sample contributed roughly 100,000 TCR templates to the assay. The protocol was immunoSEQ multiplex PCR, while the TCRdb copy is restricted to in-frame clones and leaves out a portion. This table holds approximately 110,000 clones, roughly nine tenths found once. Worth noting for this clone: Its antigen is unknown.

Trimming cost V 4 bases and J 2 bases, with 11 bases left between them. Looked up from germline, CDR1 is SGHNT and CDR2 is YYREEE (reference sequence). The CDR3 covers 14 residues. Study-level findings and limits: Versus around 30% in controls, the mappable alloreactive CD4+ clones averaged approximately 64% Treg-derived with siplizumab. In unstimulated cells, naive T cells appeared more diverse than memory T cells and seemed major alloresponse contributors.

The receptor comes from a human donor in good health. Sequenced material: Tregs sorted from blood. The rearrangement links TRBV5-4 to TRBJ2-3; no reliable D call. The CDR3 is CASSPGPVTDTQYF. DNA for the CDR3: TGTGCCAGCAGCCCAGGACCCGTCACAGATACGCAGTATTTT.